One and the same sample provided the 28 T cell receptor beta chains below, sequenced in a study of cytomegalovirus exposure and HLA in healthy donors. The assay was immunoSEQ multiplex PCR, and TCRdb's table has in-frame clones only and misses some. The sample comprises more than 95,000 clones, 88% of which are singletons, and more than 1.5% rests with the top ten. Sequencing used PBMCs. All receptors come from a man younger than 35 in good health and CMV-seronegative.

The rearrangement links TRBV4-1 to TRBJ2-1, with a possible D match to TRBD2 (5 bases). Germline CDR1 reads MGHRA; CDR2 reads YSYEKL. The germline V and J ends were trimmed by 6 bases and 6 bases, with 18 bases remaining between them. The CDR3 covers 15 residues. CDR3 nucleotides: TGCGCCAGCAGACGATTCTTGCTGGGAGTCAATGAGCAGTTCTTC. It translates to CASRRFLLGVNEQFF.

The CDR3 protein is CASSPGLYSYNEQFF. The CDR3 DNA is TGTGCCAGCAGCCCAGGACTGTACTCCTACAATGAGCAGTTCTTC. The V gene is TRBV7-9, the J gene TRBJ2-1; D possibly corresponds to TRBD2 (5 bases). The CDR3 covers 15 residues. The germline V gene has CDR1 SEHNR and CDR2 FQNEAQ (reference sequence). Trimming removed 5 bases at V and 0 bases at J, with 11 bases between.

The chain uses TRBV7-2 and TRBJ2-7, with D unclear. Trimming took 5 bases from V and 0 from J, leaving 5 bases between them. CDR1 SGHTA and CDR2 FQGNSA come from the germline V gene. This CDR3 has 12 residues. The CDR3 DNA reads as TGTGCCAGCAGCATATACTCCTACGAGCAGTACTTC. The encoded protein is CASSIYSYEQYF.

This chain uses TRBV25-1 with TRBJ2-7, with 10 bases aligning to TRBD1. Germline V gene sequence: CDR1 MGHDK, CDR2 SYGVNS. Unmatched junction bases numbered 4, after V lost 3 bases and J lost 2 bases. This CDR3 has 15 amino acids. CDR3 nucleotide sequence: TGTGCCAGCAGTGACCGACAGGGGGCGACCTACGAGCAGTACTTC. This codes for CASSDRQGATYEQYF.

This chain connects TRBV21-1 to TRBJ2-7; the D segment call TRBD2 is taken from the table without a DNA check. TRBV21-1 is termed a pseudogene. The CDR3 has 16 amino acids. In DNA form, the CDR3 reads TGTGCCAGCAGCAAAGCGCTAAAGCTTCCCTCCTACGAGCAGTACTTC. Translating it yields CASSKALKLPSYEQYF.

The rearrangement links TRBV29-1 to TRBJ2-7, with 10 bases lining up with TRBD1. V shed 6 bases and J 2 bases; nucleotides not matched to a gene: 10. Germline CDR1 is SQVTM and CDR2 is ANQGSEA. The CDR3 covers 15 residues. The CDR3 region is CSVTGTGVLTYEQYF. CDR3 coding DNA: TGCAGCGTAACCGGGACAGGGGTACTCACCTACGAGCAGTACTTC.

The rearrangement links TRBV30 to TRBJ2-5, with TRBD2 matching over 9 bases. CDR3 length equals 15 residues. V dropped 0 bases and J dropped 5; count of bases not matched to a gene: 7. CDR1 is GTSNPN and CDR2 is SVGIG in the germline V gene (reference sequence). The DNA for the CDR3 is TGTGCCTGGAGTGTACGGCTAGCGGGGAGGGAGACCCAGTACTTC. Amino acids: CAWSVRLAGRETQYF.

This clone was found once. The CDR3 DNA reads as TGTGCCAGCAGCGTAGAAAGTAGCGGGAGCTCCTACAATGAGCAGTTCTTC. Translation gives CASSVESSGSSYNEQFF. The chain is built from TRBV9 and TRBJ2-1, with 9 bases that match TRBD2. Germline trimming cut 0 bases from V and 0 bases from J; bases unmatched to any gene: 4. This CDR3 contains 17 residues. The germline V gene encodes CDR1 SGDLS and CDR2 YYNGEE.

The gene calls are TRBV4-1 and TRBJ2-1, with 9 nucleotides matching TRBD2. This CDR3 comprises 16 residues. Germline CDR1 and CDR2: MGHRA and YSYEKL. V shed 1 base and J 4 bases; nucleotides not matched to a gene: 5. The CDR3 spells CASSQGVAGVYNEQFF. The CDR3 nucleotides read TGCGCCAGCAGCCAAGGTGTAGCGGGGGTATACAATGAGCAGTTCTTC.

The CDR3 is CASSPWGGTDTQYF. CDR3 in DNA: TGTGCCAGCAGCCCCTGGGGGGGAACAGATACGCAGTATTTT. The chain joins TRBV5-4 to TRBJ2-3; the match to TRBD2 covers 7 bases. V gave up 4 bases and J gave up 3 bases; unmatched junction bases: 5. The germline gives CDR1 SGHNT, CDR2 YYREEE (reference sequence). The CDR3 covers 14 residues.

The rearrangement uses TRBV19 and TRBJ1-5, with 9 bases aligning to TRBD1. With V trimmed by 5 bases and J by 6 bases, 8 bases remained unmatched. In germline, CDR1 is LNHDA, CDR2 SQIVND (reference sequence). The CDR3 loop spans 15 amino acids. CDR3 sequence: CASSHPGQGVQPQHF. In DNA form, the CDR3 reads TGTGCCAGTAGTCACCCGGGACAGGGAGTTCAGCCCCAGCATTTT.

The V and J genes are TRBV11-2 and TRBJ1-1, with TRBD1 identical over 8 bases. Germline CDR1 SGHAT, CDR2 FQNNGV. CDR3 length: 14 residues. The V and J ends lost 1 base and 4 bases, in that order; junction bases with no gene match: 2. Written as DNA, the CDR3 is TGTGCCAGCAGCTTAGCAACAGGGGGCACTGAAGCTTTCTTT. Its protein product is CASSLATGGTEAFF.

The CDR3 DNA follows: TGTGCCAGCAGGCAAGCGGGGGTCACTGAAGCTTTCTTT. This encodes CASRQAGVTEAFF. The rearrangement joins TRBV7-6 to TRBJ1-1, with a weak D call TRBD1 (5 bases). From germline, CDR1 is SGHVS and CDR2 FNYEAQ. CDR3 length: 13 amino acids. Trimming removed 6 bases from V and 4 bases from J, with 12 bases in between.

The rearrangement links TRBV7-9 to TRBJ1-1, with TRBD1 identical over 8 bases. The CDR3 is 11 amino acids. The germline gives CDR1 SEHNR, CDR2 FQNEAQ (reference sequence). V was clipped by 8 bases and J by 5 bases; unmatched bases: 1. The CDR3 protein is CASRQGTEAFF. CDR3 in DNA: TGTGCCAGCCGACAGGGGACTGAAGCTTTCTTT.

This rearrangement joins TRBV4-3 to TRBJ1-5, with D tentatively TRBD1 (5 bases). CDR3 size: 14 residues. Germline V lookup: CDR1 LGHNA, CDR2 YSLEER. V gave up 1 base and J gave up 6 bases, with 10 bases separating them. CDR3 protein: CASSQGSGVQPQHF. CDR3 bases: TGCGCCAGCAGCCAAGGGTCGGGGGTTCAGCCCCAGCATTTT.

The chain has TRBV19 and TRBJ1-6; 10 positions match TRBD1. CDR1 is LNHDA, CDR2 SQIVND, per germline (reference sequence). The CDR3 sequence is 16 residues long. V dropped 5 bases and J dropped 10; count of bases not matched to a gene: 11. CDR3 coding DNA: TGTGCCAGTAGTGTTCGGACAGGGGGAAGTAGCTCACCCCTCCACTTT. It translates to CASSVRTGGSSSPLHF. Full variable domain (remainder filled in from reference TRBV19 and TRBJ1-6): DGGITQSPKYLFRKEGQNVTLSCEQNLNHDAMYWYRQDPGQGLRLIYYSQIVNDFQKGDIAEGYSVSREKKESFPLTVTSAQKNPTAFYLCASSVRTGGSSSPLHFGNGTRLTVT.

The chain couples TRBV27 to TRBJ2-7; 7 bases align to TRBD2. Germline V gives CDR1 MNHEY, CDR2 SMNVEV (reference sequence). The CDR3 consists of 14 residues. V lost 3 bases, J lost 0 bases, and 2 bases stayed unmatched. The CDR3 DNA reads TGTGCCAGCAGTTTCGCGGGAGACTCCTACGAGCAGTACTTC. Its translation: CASSFAGDSYEQYF.

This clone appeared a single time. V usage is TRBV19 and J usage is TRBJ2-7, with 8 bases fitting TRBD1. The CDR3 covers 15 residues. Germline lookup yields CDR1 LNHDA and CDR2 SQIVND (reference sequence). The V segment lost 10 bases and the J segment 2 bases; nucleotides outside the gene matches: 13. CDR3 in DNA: TGTGCCACCCAGGATACAGGGGGTGGACCCTACGAGCAGTACTTC. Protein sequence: CATQDTGGGPYEQYF.

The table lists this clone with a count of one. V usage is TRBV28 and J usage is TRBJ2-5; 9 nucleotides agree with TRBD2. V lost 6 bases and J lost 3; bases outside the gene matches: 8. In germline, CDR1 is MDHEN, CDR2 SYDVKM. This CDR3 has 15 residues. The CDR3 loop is CASSIQTSGEETQYF. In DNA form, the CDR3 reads TGTGCCAGCAGCATACAGACTAGCGGTGAAGAGACCCAGTACTTC.

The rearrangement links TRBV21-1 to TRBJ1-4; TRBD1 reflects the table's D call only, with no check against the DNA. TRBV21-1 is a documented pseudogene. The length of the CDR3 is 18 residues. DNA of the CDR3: TGTGCCAGCACGCACGTACCACAGCTTAACGCAACTAATGAAAAACTGTTTTTT. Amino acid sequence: CASTHVPQLNATNEKLFF.

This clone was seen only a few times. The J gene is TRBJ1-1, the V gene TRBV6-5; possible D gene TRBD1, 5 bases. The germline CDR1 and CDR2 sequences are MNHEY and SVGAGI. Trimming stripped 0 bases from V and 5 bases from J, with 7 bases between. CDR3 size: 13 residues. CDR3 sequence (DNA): TGTGCCAGCAGTTACTCCAGGGCGACTGAAGCTTTCTTT. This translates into CASSYSRATEAFF.

The CDR3 DNA follows: TGTGCCAGTTCCGGGACAGGGTGGACTGAAGCTTTCTTT. Translated, it gives CASSGTGWTEAFF. This chain links TRBV19 with TRBJ1-1, with TRBD1 matching 9 bases. Germline-derived CDR1 and CDR2 are LNHDA and SQIVND (reference sequence). This CDR3 is built from 13 residues. J gave up 5 bases and V 8 bases, and 6 bases lay outside the gene matches.

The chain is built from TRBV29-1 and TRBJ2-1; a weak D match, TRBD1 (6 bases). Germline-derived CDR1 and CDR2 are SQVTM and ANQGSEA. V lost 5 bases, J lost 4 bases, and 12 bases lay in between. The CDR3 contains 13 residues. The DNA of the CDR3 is TGCAGCGTTCCGGGACAAACTTACAATGAGCAGTTCTTC. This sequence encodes CSVPGQTYNEQFF.

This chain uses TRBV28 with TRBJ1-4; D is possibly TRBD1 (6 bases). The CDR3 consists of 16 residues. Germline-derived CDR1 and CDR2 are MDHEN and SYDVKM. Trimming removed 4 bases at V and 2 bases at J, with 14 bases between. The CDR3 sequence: CASSSPGQFTNEKLFF. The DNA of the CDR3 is TGTGCCAGCAGTTCCCCAGGACAGTTCACTAATGAAAAACTGTTTTTT.

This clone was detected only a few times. The CDR3 DNA follows: TGCAGCGTTGAAGCCTTCGACCAGGATCCACCCGATACGCAGTATTTT. This encodes CSVEAFDQDPPDTQYF. The chain combines TRBV29-1 with TRBJ2-3; D gene ambiguous. Germline assignment: CDR1 SQVTM and CDR2 ANQGSEA. The CDR3 runs to 16 residues. V lost 1 base to trimming and J lost 6 bases, with 20 bases between them.

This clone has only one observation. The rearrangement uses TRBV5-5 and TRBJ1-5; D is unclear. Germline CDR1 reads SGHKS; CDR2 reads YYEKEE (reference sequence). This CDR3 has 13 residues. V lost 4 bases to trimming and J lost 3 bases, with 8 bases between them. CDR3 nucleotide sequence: TGTGCCAGCAGCCCCTTTTACAATCAGCCCCAGCATTTT. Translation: CASSPFYNQPQHF.

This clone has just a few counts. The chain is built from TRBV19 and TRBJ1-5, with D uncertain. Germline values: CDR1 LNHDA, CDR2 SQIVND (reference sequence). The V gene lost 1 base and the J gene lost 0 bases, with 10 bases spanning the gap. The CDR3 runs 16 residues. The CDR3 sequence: CASSIAGGYSNQPQHF. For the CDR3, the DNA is TGTGCCAGTAGTATAGCCGGCGGATATAGCAATCAGCCCCAGCATTTT.

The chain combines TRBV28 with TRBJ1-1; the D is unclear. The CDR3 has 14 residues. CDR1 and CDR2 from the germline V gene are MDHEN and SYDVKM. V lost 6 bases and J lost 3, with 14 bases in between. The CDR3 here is CASRIQRLYTEAFF. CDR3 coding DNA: TGTGCCAGCAGGATACAGAGACTATACACTGAAGCTTTCTTT.